This T cell receptor beta chain was retrieved from a study of T-cell memory formation after mild COVID-19. Study results and limitations: Clones shrinking between day 15 and 85 showed a balanced CD4/CD8 split, and those that grew later tilted toward CD4+.

V was trimmed by 0 bases and J by 4 bases, leaving 9 bases between them. CDR1 and CDR2 (germline): MGHRA, YSYEKL. The CDR3 consists of 14 residues. On this clonotype: Its antigen is not known.

Using its own MiXCR run on the 5' RACE reads, TCRdb lists one record per CDR3 protein. The repertoire holds under 450,000 distinct CDR3 sequences, with less than 25% as singletons. The receptor comes from an adult woman who had mild COVID-19 (a few samples of this study predate the infection). Cell type and time point are not known. The chain employs TRBV4-1 and TRBJ1-2, with D hard to call. Material: PBMCs or a T cell subset sorted from them (not recorded which). CDR3 bases: TGCGCCAGCAGCCAAGATCGCGGTACCTATGGCTACACCTTC. Translation gives CASSQDRGTYGYTF.